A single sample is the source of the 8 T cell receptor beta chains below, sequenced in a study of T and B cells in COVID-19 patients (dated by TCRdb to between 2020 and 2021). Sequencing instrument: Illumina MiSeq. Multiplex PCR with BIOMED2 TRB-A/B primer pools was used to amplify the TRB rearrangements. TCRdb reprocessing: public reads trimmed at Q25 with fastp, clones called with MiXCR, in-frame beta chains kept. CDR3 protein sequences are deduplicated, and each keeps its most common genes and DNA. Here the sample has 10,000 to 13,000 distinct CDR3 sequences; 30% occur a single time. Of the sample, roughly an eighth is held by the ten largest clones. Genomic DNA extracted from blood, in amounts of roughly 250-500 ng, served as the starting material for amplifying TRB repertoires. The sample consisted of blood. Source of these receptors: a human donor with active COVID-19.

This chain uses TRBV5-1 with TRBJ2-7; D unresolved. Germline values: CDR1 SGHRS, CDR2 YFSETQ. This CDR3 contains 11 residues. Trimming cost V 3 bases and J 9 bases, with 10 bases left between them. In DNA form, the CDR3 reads TGCGCCAGCAGCTCGCCGTCCGGGCAGTACTTC. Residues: CASSSPSGQYF.

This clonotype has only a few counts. The CDR3 reads CASSPMMGTDTQYF. Here the CDR3 DNA reads TGTGCCAGCTCACCGATGATGGGCACAGATACGCAGTATTTT. The J gene is TRBJ2-3, the V gene TRBV18; D call uncertain. V lost 3 bases and J lost 1, with 8 bases in between. Germline CDR1 and CDR2: KGHSH and LQKENI. This CDR3 spans 14 amino acids. Looking up the rest from reference TRBV18 and TRBJ2-3 gives the full variable domain: NAGVMQNPRHLVRRRGQEARLRCSPMKGHSHVYWYRQLPEEGLKFMVYLQKENIIDESGMPKERFSAEFPKEGPSILRIQQVVRGDSAAYFCASSPMMGTDTQYFGPGTRLTVL.

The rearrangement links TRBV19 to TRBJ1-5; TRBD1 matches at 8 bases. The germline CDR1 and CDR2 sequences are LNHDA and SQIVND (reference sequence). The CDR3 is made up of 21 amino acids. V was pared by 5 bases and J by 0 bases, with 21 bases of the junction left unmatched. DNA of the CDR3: TGTGCCAGTAGTCACCCGACAGGGGCTGGTGTCGGGGGTTATAGCAATCAGCCCCAGCATTTT. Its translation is CASSHPTGAGVGGYSNQPQHF. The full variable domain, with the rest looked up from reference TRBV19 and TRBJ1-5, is DGGITQSPKYLFRKEGQNVTLSCEQNLNHDAMYWYRQDPGQGLRLIYYSQIVNDFQKGDIAEGYSVSREKKESFPLTVTSAQKNPTAFYLCASSHPTGAGVGGYSNQPQHFGDGTRLSIL.

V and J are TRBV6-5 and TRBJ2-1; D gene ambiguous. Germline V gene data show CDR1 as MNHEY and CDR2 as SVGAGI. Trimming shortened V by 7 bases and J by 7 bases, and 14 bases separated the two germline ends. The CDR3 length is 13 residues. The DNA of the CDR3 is TGTGCCAGCAATGATAGGGCGGCAAATGAGCAGTTCTTC. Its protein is CASNDRAANEQFF.

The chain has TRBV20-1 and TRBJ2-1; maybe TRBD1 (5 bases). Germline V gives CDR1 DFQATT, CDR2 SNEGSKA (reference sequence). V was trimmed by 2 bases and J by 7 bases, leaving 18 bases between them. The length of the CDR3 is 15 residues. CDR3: CSARLGLGAQNEQFF. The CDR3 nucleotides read TGCAGTGCTAGACTGGGTTTAGGGGCGCAGAATGAGCAGTTCTTC.

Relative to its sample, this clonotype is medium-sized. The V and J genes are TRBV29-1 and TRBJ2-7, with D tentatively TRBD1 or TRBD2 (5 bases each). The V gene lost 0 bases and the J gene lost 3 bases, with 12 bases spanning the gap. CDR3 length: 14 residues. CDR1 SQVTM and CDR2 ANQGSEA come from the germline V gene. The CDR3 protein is CSVEDSGRGYEQYF. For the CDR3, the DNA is TGCAGCGTTGAAGACTCGGGACGGGGCTACGAGCAGTACTTC.

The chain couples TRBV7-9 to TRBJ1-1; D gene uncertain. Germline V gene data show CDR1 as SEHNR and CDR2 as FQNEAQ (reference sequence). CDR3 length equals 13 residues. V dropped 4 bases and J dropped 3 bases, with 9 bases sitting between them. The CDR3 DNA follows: TGTGCCAGCAGCTCTGGTGCGCACACTGAAGCTTTCTTT. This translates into CASSSGAHTEAFF.

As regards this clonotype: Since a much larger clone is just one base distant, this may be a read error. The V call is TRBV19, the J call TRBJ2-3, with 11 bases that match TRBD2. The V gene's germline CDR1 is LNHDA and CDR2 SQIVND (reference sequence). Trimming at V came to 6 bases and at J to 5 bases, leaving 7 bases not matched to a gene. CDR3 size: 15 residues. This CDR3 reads CASRISGGAGDTQYF. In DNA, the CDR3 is TGTGCCAGTAGAATTAGCGGGGGGGCCGGAGATACGCAGTATTTT.